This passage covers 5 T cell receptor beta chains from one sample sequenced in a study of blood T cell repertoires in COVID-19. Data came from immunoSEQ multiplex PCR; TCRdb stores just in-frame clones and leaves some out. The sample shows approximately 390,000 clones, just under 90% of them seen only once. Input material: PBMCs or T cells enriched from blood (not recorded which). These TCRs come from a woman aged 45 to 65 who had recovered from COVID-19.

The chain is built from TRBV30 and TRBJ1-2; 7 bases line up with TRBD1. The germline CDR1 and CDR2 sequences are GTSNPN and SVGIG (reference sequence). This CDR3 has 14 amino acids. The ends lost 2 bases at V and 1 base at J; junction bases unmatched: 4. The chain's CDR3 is CAWSKGARNYGYTF. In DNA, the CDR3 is TGTGCCTGGAGTAAGGGGGCTCGTAACTATGGCTACACCTTC.

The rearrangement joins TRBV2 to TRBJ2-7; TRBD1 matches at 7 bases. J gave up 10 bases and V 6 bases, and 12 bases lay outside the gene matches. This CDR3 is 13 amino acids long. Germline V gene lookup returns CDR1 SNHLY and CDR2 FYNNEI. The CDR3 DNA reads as TGTGCCAGCAGCCAATCGTTGAGGGGGCCTCAGTACTTC. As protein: CASSQSLRGPQYF.

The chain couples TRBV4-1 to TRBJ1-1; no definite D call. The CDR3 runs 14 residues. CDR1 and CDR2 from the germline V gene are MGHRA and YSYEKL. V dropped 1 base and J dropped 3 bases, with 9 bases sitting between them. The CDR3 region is CASSQGWAHTEAFF. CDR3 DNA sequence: TGCGCCAGCAGCCAAGGATGGGCTCACACTGAAGCTTTCTTT.

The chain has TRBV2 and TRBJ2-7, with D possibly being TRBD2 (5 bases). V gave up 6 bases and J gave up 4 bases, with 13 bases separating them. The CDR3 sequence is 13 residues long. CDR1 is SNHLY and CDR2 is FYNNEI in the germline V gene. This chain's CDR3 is CASSVGSRYEQYF. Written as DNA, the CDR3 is TGTGCCAGCAGCGTGGGGAGTCGGTACGAGCAGTACTTC. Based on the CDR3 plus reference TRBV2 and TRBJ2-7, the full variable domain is EPEVTQTPSHQVTQMGQEVILRCVPISNHLYFYWYRQILGQKVEFLVSFYNNEISEKSEIFDDQFSVERPDGSNFTLKIRSTKLEDSAMYFCASSVGSRYEQYFGPGTRLTVT.

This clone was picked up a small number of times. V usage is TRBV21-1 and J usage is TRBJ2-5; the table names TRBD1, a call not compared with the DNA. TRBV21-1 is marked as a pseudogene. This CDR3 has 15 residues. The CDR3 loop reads CASSTDRALGKTQYF. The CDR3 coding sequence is TGTGCCAGCAGCACCGACAGGGCTCTGGGGAAGACCCAGTACTTC.